The 32 T cell receptor beta chains in this list originate from one sample, sequenced in a study of Tregs in tolerant kidney transplant recipients. Related graft donors supplied nonmyeloablative bone marrow transplants, and mixed chimerism was transient. The assay was immunoSEQ multiplex PCR, and TCRdb's table has in-frame clones only and misses some. The sample consists of about 21,000 clones, 65% to 85% of them appearing once. The input for sequencing was CD8+ T cells from blood (PBMCs), taken 6 months after the transplant. The source is a human patient who received a combined kidney and bone marrow transplant. Some T cells may have come from the graft donor.

The V and J genes are TRBV7-9 and TRBJ2-5; 9 nucleotides line up with TRBD1. Germline CDR1 is SEHNR and CDR2 is FQNEAQ (reference sequence). With 5 bases clipped from V and 5 bases from J, the junction kept 6 bases outside the gene matches. CDR3 length equals 14 residues. The CDR3 is CASSDGGQGETQYF. CDR3 sequence (DNA): TGTGCCAGCAGCGACGGAGGACAGGGGGAGACCCAGTACTTC. Supplemented by reference TRBV7-9 and TRBJ2-5, the full variable domain reads DTGVSQNPRHKITKRGQNVTFRCDPISEHNRLYWYRQTLGQGPEFLTYFQNEAQLEKSRLLSDRFSAERPKGSFSTLEIQRTEQGDSAMYLCASSDGGQGETQYFGPGTRLLVL.

The chain is built from TRBV5-8 and TRBJ1-5; maybe TRBD1 (6 bases). Trimming removed 0 bases at V and 6 bases at J, with 10 bases between. Germline V gene lookup returns CDR1 SGHTS and CDR2 YDEGEE. CDR3 length equals 14 residues. The CDR3 nucleotides are TGTGCCAGCAGCTTGGACGGGGGGCTTCAGCCCCAGCATTTT. Its translation is CASSLDGGLQPQHF.

For this clone: The same CDR3 is also encoded by other DNA sequences in this sample. This rearrangement joins TRBV9 to TRBJ1-6; 7 bases are shared with TRBD1. CDR3 length equals 17 residues. The trim removed 7 bases at V and 5 bases at J, leaving 15 bases unmatched. Germline CDR1 SGDLS, CDR2 YYNGEE. The CDR3 DNA is TGTGCCAGCTCGTCAGGAGGGGGCCTAGGGGATAATTCACCCCTCCACTTT. Its translation: CASSSGGGLGDNSPLHF.

The chain combines TRBV6-5 with TRBJ1-1; a weak D match, TRBD1 (6 bases). With 6 bases removed from V and 4 bases from J, the gap between germline ends came to 18 bases. The CDR3 totals 15 residues. The germline V gene encodes CDR1 MNHEY and CDR2 SVGAGI. CDR3 amino acids: CASSPEFRTATEAFF. Written as DNA, the CDR3 is TGTGCCAGCAGCCCCGAATTTCGGACAGCCACTGAAGCTTTCTTT.

This clone was counted only a few times. CDR3 in amino acids: CASSLGAGVQQETQYF. The CDR3 DNA is TGTGCCAGCAGCTTGGGGGCGGGAGTCCAGCAAGAGACCCAGTACTTC. This chain links TRBV5-6 with TRBJ2-5; 7 bases agree with TRBD2. The germline V gene has CDR1 SGHDT and CDR2 YYEEEE. This CDR3 region has 16 residues. The J segment lost 2 bases and the V segment lost 0 bases, leaving 7 bases of the junction unmatched.

The chain combines TRBV4-3 with TRBJ2-1; D gene ambiguous. Germline CDR1 is LGHNA and CDR2 is YSLEER. This CDR3 contains 14 residues. Trimming shortened V by 0 bases and J by 7 bases, and 10 bases separated the two germline ends. The CDR3 bases are TGCGCCAGCAGCCAAGATAAAGCGCCAAATGAGCAGTTCTTC. Protein product: CASSQDKAPNEQFF.

In DNA form, the CDR3 reads TGTGCCAGCAGCGAAACAGGGTATCAGCCCCAGCATTTT. Its translation is CASSETGYQPQHF. The chain employs TRBV11-2 and TRBJ1-5; the D gene is possibly TRBD1 (6 bases). The germline V and J ends were trimmed by 5 bases and 5 bases, with 10 bases remaining between them. There are 13 residues in the CDR3. From germline, CDR1 is SGHAT and CDR2 FQNNGV.

The chain has TRBV21-1 and TRBJ2-1; TRBD2 is taken as the D call from the table, unchecked against the DNA. TRBV21-1 is recorded as a pseudogene. The CDR3 runs to 15 residues. CDR3 sequence reads: CASSPGRATYNEQFF. The CDR3 DNA is TGTGCCAGCAGCCCCGGGAGGGCAACCTACAATGAGCAGTTCTTC.

The rearrangement links TRBV7-9 to TRBJ1-2; 9 bases agree with TRBD1. Germline-derived CDR1 and CDR2 are SEHNR and FQNEAQ (reference sequence). This CDR3 spans 13 amino acids. V trimming: 5 bases; J trimming: 6 bases; junction bases outside the gene matches: 4. The CDR3 coding sequence is TGTGCCAGCAGCCGGACAGGGGAACATGGCTACACCTTC. The encoded protein is CASSRTGEHGYTF.

The chain uses TRBV4-1 and TRBJ1-4; D is unclear. Germline values: CDR1 MGHRA, CDR2 YSYEKL. V was shortened by 1 base and J by 0 bases, with 6 bases between the two germline ends. The CDR3 extends over 15 amino acids. CDR3 sequence reads: CASSQGAPTNEKLFF. The CDR3 DNA follows: TGCGCCAGCAGCCAAGGGGCACCAACTAATGAAAAACTGTTTTTT.

This clone was seen once. The CDR3 bases are TGTGCCAGCTTAGGAGGGAAAAACACCGGGGAGCTGTTTTTT. This encodes CASLGGKNTGELFF. V is TRBV5-6 and J is TRBJ2-2; D might be TRBD2 (6 bases). The length of the CDR3 is 14 residues. Trimming took 7 bases from V and 2 from J, leaving 12 bases between them. Per the germline V gene, CDR1 is SGHDT and CDR2 is YYEEEE.

V and J are TRBV13 and TRBJ2-1; TRBD2 might be the D (6 bases). V was cut by 5 bases and J by 5 bases, with 16 bases left in between. This CDR3 has 15 amino acids. Germline lookup yields CDR1 PRHDT and CDR2 FYEKMQ (reference sequence). The CDR3 loop is CASSVVVSGHNEQFF. CDR3 sequence (DNA): TGTGCCAGCAGCGTGGTTGTTAGCGGACACAATGAGCAGTTCTTC.

This chain connects TRBV7-2 to TRBJ2-3; D unresolved. This CDR3 is built from 12 residues. From germline, CDR1 is SGHTA and CDR2 FQGNSA. V dropped 4 bases and J dropped 11 bases, with 13 bases sitting between them. CDR3 in amino acids: CASSSTEARQYF. The CDR3 DNA reads as TGTGCCAGCAGCTCGACTGAGGCCAGGCAGTATTTT.

V usage is TRBV5-4 and J usage is TRBJ2-5; 7 bases are shared with TRBD2. The end of the DNA fits TRBJ2-7 better, so the J call may be wrong. CDR3 length equals 13 residues. CDR1 and CDR2 (germline): SGHNT, YYREEE (reference sequence). This CDR3 is CASSPEGRDEQYF. Here the CDR3 DNA reads TGTGCCAGCAGCCCCGAGGGGAGGGACGAGCAGTACTTC.

This sequence joins TRBV29-1 and TRBJ2-5, with a weak D call TRBD2 (7 bases). V shed 5 bases and J shed 2 bases, with 15 bases lying between them. The CDR3 runs 14 residues. Germline-derived CDR1 and CDR2 are SQVTM and ANQGSEA. CDR3 DNA sequence: TGCAGCGTTAGTGGGGGGGCTCTGCAAGAGACCCAGTACTTC. Translated: CSVSGGALQETQYF. The whole variable domain, remainder taken from reference TRBV29-1 and TRBJ2-5, is SAVISQKPSRDICQRGTSLTIQCQVDSQVTMMFWYRQQPGQSLTLIATANQGSEATYESGFVIDKFPISRPNLTFSTLTVSNMSPEDSSIYLCSVSGGALQETQYFGPGTRLLVL.

This chain uses TRBV4-1 with TRBJ2-7, with D possibly being TRBD1 (5 bases). V was trimmed by 2 bases and J by 4 bases, leaving 9 bases between them. The CDR3 length is 13 residues. Germline lookup yields CDR1 MGHRA and CDR2 YSYEKL. The CDR3 region has the DNA TGCGCCAGCAGCCAAATCGACAGTTACGAGCAGTACTTC. Its translation: CASSQIDSYEQYF.

This chain connects TRBV7-8 to TRBJ1-1; 11 bases agree with TRBD1. Germline lookup yields CDR1 SGHVS and CDR2 FQNEAQ. V lost 4 bases, J lost 2 bases, and 3 bases stayed unmatched. The CDR3 has 15 amino acids. The CDR3 loop is CASSWGQGVNTEAFF. Written as DNA, the CDR3 is TGTGCCAGCAGCTGGGGACAGGGGGTTAACACTGAAGCTTTCTTT.

This chain links TRBV4-3 with TRBJ2-3, with 11 bases lining up with TRBD2. Looked up from germline, CDR1 is LGHNA and CDR2 is YSLEER. CDR3 length equals 17 residues. Trimming cost V 4 bases and J 1 base; bases outside gene matches: 7. CDR3 loop: CASSRYGGLAGTDTQYF. In nucleotides, the CDR3 is TGCGCCAGCAGCCGCTACGGGGGACTAGCGGGCACAGATACGCAGTATTTT.

J is TRBJ2-7 and V is TRBV7-2; D unresolved. From germline, CDR1 is SGHTA and CDR2 FQGNSA. V lost 1 base, J lost 0 bases, and 13 bases lay in between. The CDR3 loop spans 16 amino acids. The CDR3 loop reads CASSLDSTKSSYEQYF. The CDR3 region has the DNA TGTGCCAGCAGCTTAGATTCTACCAAAAGCTCCTACGAGCAGTACTTC.

The J gene is TRBJ2-6, the V gene TRBV9; D perhaps matches TRBD1 (8 bases). The CDR3 runs 22 residues. Between the trimmed V and J ends, which lost 0 bases and 0 bases, there was a span of 25 bases. Germline V gene sequence: CDR1 SGDLS, CDR2 YYNGEE. The CDR3 is CASSVDPETGEGLFSGANVLTF. CDR3 nucleotides: TGTGCCAGCAGCGTAGACCCCGAGACAGGGGAGGGTCTTTTCTCTGGGGCCAACGTCCTGACTTTC.

The V and J genes are TRBV7-5 and TRBJ1-2; TRBD1 is taken as the D call from the table, unchecked against the DNA. TRBV7-5 is a listed pseudogene. This CDR3 has 14 residues. CDR3 loop: CASSLDQGSYGYTF. DNA for the CDR3: TGTGCCAGCAGCTTAGACCAGGGGTCCTATGGCTACACCTTC.

The chain employs TRBV19 and TRBJ1-1, with 8 bases lining up with TRBD1. The junction had 9 bases not matched to a gene; V was cut back by 8 bases and J by 1 base. Germline V gene sequence: CDR1 LNHDA, CDR2 SQIVND (reference sequence). The CDR3 loop spans 15 amino acids. CDR3 sequence reads: CASDRGDTSNTEAFF. In nucleotides, the CDR3 is TGTGCCAGTGACAGGGGAGATACTTCGAACACTGAAGCTTTCTTT.

This chain joins TRBV2 and TRBJ2-1, with TRBD2 as a possible D gene (5 bases). The CDR3 spans 12 residues. Germline V gene data show CDR1 as SNHLY and CDR2 as FYNNEI. V lost 6 bases and J 9 bases, leaving 12 bases between the germline ends. The CDR3 DNA is TGTGCCAGCAGCGAACTAGTTACTGAGCAGTTCTTC. Protein sequence: CASSELVTEQFF.

This clone was recorded a few times. The chain recombines TRBV28 with TRBJ1-1; D is perhaps TRBD1 (5 bases). The V and J ends lost 3 bases and 0 bases respectively, with 14 bases between them. This CDR3 is built from 16 residues. In germline, CDR1 is MDHEN, CDR2 SYDVKM. CDR3 region: CASSLPTGDMNTEAFF. CDR3 in DNA: TGTGCCAGCAGTTTGCCCACAGGAGACATGAACACTGAAGCTTTCTTT.

V and J are TRBV13 and TRBJ2-1, with 7 bases lining up with TRBD1. Germline V gives CDR1 PRHDT, CDR2 FYEKMQ (reference sequence). V lost 0 bases, J lost 4 bases, and 3 bases stayed unmatched. The CDR3 runs to 15 residues. CDR3 region: CASSLGQGYYNEQFF. DNA for the CDR3: TGTGCCAGCAGCTTAGGACAGGGGTATTACAATGAGCAGTTCTTC.

The chain employs TRBV4-3 and TRBJ2-7, with 8 bases aligning to TRBD2. The ends lost 0 bases at V and 1 base at J; junction bases unmatched: 5. The CDR3 is 16 amino acids. CDR1 and CDR2 (germline): LGHNA, YSLEER. In DNA form, the CDR3 reads TGCGCCAGCAGCCAAGACCGGGGGGGGCAATCCTACGAGCAGTACTTC. Translating gives CASSQDRGGQSYEQYF.

The CDR3 loop reads CASSFGEWGNQPQHF. The DNA of the CDR3 is TGTGCCAGCAGCTTCGGGGAGTGGGGCAATCAGCCCCAGCATTTT. This chain links TRBV4-2 with TRBJ1-5; D is uncertain. Germline loops: CDR1 LGHNA, CDR2 YNFKEQ. The CDR3 has 15 amino acids. V was shortened by 5 bases and J by 2 bases, with 13 bases between the two germline ends.

This clone was seen once. The J gene is TRBJ2-7, the V gene TRBV27; TRBD1 matches at 7 bases. The length of the CDR3 is 15 residues. CDR1 and CDR2 from the germline V gene are MNHEY and SMNVEV (reference sequence). V trimming: 3 bases; J trimming: 2 bases; junction bases outside the gene matches: 7. CDR3 bases: TGTGCCAGCAGTTTGGTGGGAAGGGGGCCCTACGAGCAGTACTTC. Protein product: CASSLVGRGPYEQYF.

About this clone itself: The junction shows a germline mismatch at one end, possibly a read error. The V call is TRBV5-8, the J call TRBJ2-1; 8 bases are a match to TRBD1. CDR3 size: 13 residues. Germline-derived CDR1 and CDR2 are SGHTS and YDEGEE. The CDR3 sequence is CASGQGASYEQFF. The CDR3 nucleotides read TGCGCCAGCGGGCAGGGGGCATCGTATGAGCAGTTCTTC.

This chain uses TRBV30 with TRBJ2-7, with 8 positions matching TRBD2. Germline CDR1 is GTSNPN and CDR2 is SVGIG (reference sequence). The CDR3 has 13 amino acids. The V gene end was trimmed by 2 bases and the J gene end by 6 bases; junction bases not matched to a gene: 6. CDR3 coding DNA: TGTGCCTGGAGTCCGGGGGGGCCGGTCGAGCAGTACTTC. Residues: CAWSPGGPVEQYF.

The V gene is TRBV19, the J gene TRBJ2-1; 13 positions match TRBD2. Germline CDR1 reads LNHDA; CDR2 reads SQIVND (reference sequence). The CDR3 contains 17 residues. With 3 bases clipped from V and 5 bases from J, the junction kept 7 bases outside the gene matches. The CDR3 DNA reads as TGTGCCAGTAGTATCGTTCCGGGACTAGCGGGAAACAATGAGCAGTTCTTC. Protein product: CASSIVPGLAGNNEQFF.

V and J are TRBV13 and TRBJ2-7, with D possibly TRBD1 on 5 matching bases. The CDR3 has 15 amino acids. V lost 1 base and J 7 bases, leaving 17 bases between the germline ends. In germline, CDR1 is PRHDT, CDR2 FYEKMQ (reference sequence). The CDR3 here is CASSLEQGLMREQYF. The CDR3 coding sequence is TGTGCCAGCAGCTTAGAGCAGGGTTTAATGCGTGAGCAGTACTTC.